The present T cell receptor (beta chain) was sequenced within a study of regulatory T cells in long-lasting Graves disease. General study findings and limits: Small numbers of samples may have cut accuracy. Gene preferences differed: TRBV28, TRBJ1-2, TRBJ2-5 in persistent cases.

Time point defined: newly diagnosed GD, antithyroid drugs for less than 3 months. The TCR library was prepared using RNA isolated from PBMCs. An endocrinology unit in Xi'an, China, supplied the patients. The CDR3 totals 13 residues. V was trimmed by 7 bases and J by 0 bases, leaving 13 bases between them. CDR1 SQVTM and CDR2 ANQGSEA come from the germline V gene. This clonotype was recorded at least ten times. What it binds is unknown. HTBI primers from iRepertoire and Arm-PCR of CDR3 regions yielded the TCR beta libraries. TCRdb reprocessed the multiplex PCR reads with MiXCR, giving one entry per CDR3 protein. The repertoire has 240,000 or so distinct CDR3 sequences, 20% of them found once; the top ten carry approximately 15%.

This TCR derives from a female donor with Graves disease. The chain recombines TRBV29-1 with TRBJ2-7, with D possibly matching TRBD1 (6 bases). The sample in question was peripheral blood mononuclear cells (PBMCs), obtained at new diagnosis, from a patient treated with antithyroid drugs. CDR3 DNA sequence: TGCAGCGCCATCGTGACAGGCTCCTACGAGCAGTACTTC. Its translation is CSAIVTGSYEQYF.